This T cell receptor (beta chain) was profiled in a study of neurological immune-mediated disorders. Study-wide findings and caveats: The phylogenetic placement of 18 of 34 multiple sclerosis patients' repertoires in one related-CDR3 cluster constitutes a possible signature. Private repertoires in all groups were suggested by the finding that expanded clones across subjects shared no CDR3 amino acid sequences.

In this sample, this clonotype turned up many times. What it binds is unknown. Synthesis of cDNA was accomplished via 5'RACE employing 10-nucleotide random UMIs. Over 200 million TCR-beta sequences (from 15-18 subjects) were yielded by each sequencing run. TCRdb reprocessed the 5' RACE reads via MiXCR and lists one record per CDR3 protein. The top ten hold about 3% of the sample, which has 80,000 to 100,000 distinct CDR3 sequences, 3% to 4.5% seen once. CDR1 DFQATT and CDR2 SNEGSKA come from the germline V gene (reference sequence). The CDR3 extends over 16 amino acids. V was shortened by 0 bases and J by 0 bases, with 12 bases between the two germline ends.

The V and J genes are TRBV20-1 and TRBJ2-1, with D hard to call. The material sequenced was PBMCs. The origin of this receptor is a woman between 45 and 60 years old with multiple sclerosis. The CDR3 loop is CSARDGWASSYNEQFF. The CDR3 DNA sequence: TGCAGTGCTAGAGATGGTTGGGCAAGCTCCTACAATGAGCAGTTCTTC.